A single TCR beta chain is shown here with its context. The data originate from a study of OX40 agonist ivuxolimab in advanced cancers. Whole-study context: Intravenous ivuxolimab was administered to patients every 2 weeks at 0.01 to 10 mg/kg.

Trimming stripped 2 bases from V and 4 bases from J, with 17 bases between. The germline CDR1 and CDR2 sequences are SGHAT and FQDESV (reference sequence). The CDR3 totals 16 residues. Sequencing was performed with immunoSEQ multiplex PCR; in TCRdb, only in-frame clones are kept and a portion is missing. This table has 35,000 to 40,000 clones, 88% appearing once. The sequencing here drew on CD4+ or CD8+ T cells sorted from blood, taken in a trial of the OX40 agonist ivuxolimab. This TCR was recovered from an adult with an advanced solid tumor such as melanoma, head and neck, liver or kidney cancer. The V gene is TRBV11-1, the J gene TRBJ1-2; D ambiguous. The CDR3 DNA is TGTGCCAGCAGCTTAACCGTCGGACCTATTATCTATGGCTACACCTTC. Translating gives CASSLTVGPIIYGYTF.